The T cell receptor beta chain under discussion was sequenced for a study of blood T cells in healthy people across ages. Whole-study results and caveats: In older individuals, TCR beta diversity per million T cells was lower, falling roughly linearly with age. Researchers deemed the diversity estimates from one million T cells underestimates. Long-lived and aged donors differed, with more naive CD4+ cells and higher diversity in the long-lived.

Primed by a sample-barcoded 5' primer and a J-beta primer mix, a second PCR proceeded for 7 to 11 cycles. MiXCR was run by TCRdb on the 5' RACE reads, yielding one entry per CDR3 protein. The sample shows under 1 million distinct CDR3 sequences, around 45% of them seen only once. CDR1 SGHTA and CDR2 FQGNSA come from the germline V gene. V lost 1 base, J lost 4 bases, and 3 bases stayed unmatched. CDR3 length: 15 residues. Comment on this clonotype: The antigen is unknown.

The chain combines TRBV7-2 with TRBJ2-1; 8 nucleotides align to TRBD2. What was sequenced was blood. The TCR originated in a man in his sixties in good health. The CDR3 is CASSLGTSQYNEQFF. Written as DNA, the CDR3 is TGTGCCAGCAGCTTAGGGACTAGCCAATACAATGAGCAGTTCTTC.